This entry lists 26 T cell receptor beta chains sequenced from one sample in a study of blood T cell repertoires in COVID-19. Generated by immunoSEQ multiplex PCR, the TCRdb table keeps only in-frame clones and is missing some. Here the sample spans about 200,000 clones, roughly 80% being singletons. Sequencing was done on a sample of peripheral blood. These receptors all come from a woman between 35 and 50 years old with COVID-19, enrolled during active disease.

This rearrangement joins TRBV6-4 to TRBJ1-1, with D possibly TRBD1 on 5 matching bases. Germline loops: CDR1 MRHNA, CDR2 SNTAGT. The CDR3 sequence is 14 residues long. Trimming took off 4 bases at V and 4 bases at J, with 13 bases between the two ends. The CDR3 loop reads CASSAQGPTTEAFF. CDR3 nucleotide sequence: TGTGCCAGCAGTGCTCAGGGTCCTACCACTGAAGCTTTCTTT.

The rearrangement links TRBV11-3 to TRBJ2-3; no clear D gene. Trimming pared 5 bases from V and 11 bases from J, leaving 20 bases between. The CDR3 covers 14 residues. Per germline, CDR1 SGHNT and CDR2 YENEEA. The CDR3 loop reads CASSPTSGAVLQYF. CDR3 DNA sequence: TGTGCCAGCAGCCCTACCTCCGGAGCCGTCCTGCAGTATTTT.

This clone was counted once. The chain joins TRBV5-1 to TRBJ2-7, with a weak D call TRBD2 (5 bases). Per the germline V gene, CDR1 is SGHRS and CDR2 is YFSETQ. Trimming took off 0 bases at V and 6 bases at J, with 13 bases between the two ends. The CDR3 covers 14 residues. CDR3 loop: CASSLVGSRFEQYF. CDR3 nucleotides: TGCGCCAGCAGCTTGGTAGGGAGTCGCTTCGAGCAGTACTTC.

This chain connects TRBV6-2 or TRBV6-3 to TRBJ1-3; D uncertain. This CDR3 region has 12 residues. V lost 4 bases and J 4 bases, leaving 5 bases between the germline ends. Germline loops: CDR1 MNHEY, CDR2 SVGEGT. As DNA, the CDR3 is TGTGCCAGCAGTTCTCCCGGAAACACCATATATTTT. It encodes CASSSPGNTIYF.

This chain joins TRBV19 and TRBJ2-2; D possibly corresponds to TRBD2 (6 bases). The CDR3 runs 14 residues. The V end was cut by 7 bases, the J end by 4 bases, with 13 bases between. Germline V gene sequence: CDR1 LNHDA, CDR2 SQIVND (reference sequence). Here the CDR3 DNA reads TGTGCCAGTAATTTGGAGGGACGCACCGGGGAGCTGTTTTTT. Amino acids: CASNLEGRTGELFF. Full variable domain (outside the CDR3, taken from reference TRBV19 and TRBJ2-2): DGGITQSPKYLFRKEGQNVTLSCEQNLNHDAMYWYRQDPGQGLRLIYYSQIVNDFQKGDIAEGYSVSREKKESFPLTVTSAQKNPTAFYLCASNLEGRTGELFFGEGSRLTVL.

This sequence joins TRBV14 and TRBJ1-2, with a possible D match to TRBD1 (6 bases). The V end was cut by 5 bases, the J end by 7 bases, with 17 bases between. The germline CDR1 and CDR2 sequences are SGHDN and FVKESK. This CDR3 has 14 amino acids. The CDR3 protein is CASSFDRLPGGYTF. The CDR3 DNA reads TGTGCCAGCAGCTTTGACAGGCTCCCTGGTGGCTACACCTTC.

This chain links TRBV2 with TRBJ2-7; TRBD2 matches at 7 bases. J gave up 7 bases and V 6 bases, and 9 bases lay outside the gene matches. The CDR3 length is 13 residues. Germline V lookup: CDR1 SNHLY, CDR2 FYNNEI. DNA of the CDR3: TGTGCCAGCAGGGGATTTATGGGGGGGGAGCAGTACTTC. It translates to CASRGFMGGEQYF.

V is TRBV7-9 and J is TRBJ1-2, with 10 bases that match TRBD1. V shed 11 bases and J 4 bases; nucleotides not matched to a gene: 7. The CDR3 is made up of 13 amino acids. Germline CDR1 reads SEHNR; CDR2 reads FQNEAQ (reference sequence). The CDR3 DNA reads TGTGCCTCTTACGGGACAGGGGCCTATGGCTACACCTTC. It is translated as CASYGTGAYGYTF.

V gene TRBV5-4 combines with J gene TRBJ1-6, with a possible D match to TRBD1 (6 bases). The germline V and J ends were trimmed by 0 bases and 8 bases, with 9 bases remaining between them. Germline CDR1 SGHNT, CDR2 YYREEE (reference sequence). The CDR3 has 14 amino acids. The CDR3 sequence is CASSLGQVHSPLHF. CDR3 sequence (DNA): TGTGCCAGCAGCTTGGGACAGGTCCATTCACCCCTCCACTTT.

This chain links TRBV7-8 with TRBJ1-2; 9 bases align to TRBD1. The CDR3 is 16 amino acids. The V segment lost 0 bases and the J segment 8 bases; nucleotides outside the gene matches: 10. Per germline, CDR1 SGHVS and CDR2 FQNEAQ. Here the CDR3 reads CASSLAPGQGNRGYTF. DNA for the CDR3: TGTGCCAGCAGCTTAGCGCCCGGACAGGGGAATAGGGGCTACACCTTC.

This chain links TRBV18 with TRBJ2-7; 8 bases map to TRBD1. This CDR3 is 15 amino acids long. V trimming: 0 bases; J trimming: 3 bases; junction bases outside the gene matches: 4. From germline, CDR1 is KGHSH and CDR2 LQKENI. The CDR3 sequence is CASSPPGTGGYEQYF. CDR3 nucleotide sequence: TGTGCCAGCTCACCACCCGGTACAGGGGGCTACGAGCAGTACTTC.

The CDR3 region has the DNA TGCGCCAGCAGCCCCTCGGGGGGTGTTGAAAAACTGTTTTTT. Protein product: CASSPSGGVEKLFF. The V gene is TRBV5-1, the J gene TRBJ1-4; D may be TRBD1 (5 bases). The V end lost 4 bases, the J end lost 7 bases, and 14 bases lay between the germline ends. The CDR3 loop spans 14 amino acids. Looked up from germline, CDR1 is SGHRS and CDR2 is YFSETQ. Full variable domain (missing parts from reference TRBV5-1 and TRBJ1-4): KAGVTQTPRYLIKTRGQQVTLSCSPISGHRSVSWYQQTPGQGLQFLFEYFSETQRNKGNFPGRFSGRQFSNSRSEMNVSTLELGDSALYLCASSPSGGVEKLFFGSGTQLSVL.

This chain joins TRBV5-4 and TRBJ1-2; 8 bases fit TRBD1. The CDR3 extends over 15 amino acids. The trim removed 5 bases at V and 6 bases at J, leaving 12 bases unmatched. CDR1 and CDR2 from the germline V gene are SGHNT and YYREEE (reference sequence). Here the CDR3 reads CASSSLDRDFDGYTF. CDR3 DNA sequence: TGTGCCAGCAGTTCCCTGGACAGGGATTTCGATGGCTACACCTTC.

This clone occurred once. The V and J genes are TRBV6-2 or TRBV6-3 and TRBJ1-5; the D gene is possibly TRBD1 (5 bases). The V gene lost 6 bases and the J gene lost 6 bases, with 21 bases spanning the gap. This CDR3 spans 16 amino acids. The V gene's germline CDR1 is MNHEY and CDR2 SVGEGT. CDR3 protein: CASSRFTGGVGQPQHF. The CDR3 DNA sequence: TGTGCCAGCAGCCGATTTACGGGGGGGGTGGGTCAGCCCCAGCATTTT.

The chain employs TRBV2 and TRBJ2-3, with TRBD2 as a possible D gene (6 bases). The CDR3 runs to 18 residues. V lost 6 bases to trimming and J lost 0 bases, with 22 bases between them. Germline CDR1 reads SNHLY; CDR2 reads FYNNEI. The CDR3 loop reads CASSLAGPGSSSTDTQYF. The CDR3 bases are TGTGCCAGCAGCTTGGCGGGACCCGGATCTTCTAGCACAGATACGCAGTATTTT.

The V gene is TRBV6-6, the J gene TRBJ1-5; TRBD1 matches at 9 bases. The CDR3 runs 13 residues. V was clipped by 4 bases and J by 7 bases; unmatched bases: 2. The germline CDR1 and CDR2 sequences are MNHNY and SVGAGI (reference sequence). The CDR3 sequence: CASSSQGAQPQHF. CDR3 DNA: TGTGCCAGCAGTTCACAGGGGGCCCAGCCCCAGCATTTT.

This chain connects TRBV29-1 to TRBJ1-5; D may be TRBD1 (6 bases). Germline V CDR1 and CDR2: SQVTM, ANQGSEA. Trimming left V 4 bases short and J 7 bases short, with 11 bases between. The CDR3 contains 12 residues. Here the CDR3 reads CSVGDKGQPQHF. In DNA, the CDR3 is TGCAGCGTTGGGGACAAAGGACAGCCCCAGCATTTT.

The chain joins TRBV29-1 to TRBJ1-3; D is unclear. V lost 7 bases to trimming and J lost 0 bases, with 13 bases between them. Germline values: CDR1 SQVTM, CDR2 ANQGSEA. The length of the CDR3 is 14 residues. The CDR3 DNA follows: TGCAGCGCCTGTTTCAGGAACTCTGGAAACACCATATATTTT. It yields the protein CSACFRNSGNTIYF.

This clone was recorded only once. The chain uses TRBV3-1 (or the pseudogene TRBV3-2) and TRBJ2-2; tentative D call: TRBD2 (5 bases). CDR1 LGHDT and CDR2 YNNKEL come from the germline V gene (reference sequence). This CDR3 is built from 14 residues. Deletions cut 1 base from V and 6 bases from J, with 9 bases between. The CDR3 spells CASSQVISAGELFF. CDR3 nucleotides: TGTGCCAGCAGCCAAGTAATTAGCGCCGGGGAGCTGTTTTTT.

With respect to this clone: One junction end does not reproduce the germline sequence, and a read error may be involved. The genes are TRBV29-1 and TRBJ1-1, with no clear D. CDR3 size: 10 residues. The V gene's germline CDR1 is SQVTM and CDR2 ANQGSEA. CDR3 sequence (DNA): TGCAGCGTTGAGAATCCAGGTCGACGCTTT. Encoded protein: CSVENPGRRF.

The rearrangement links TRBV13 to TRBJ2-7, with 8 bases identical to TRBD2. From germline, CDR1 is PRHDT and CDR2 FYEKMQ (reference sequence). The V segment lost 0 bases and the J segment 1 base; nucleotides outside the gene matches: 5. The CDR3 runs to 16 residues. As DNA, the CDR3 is TGTGCCAGCAGCTTAGGAGCGGGGGAAAGATCCTACGAGCAGTACTTC. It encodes CASSLGAGERSYEQYF.

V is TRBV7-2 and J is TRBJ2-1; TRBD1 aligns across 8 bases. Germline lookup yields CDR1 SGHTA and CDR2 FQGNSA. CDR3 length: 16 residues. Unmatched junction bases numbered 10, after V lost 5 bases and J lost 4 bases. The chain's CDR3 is CASSLNGQGSYNEQFF. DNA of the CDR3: TGTGCCAGCAGCCTGAACGGACAGGGATCTTACAATGAGCAGTTCTTC.

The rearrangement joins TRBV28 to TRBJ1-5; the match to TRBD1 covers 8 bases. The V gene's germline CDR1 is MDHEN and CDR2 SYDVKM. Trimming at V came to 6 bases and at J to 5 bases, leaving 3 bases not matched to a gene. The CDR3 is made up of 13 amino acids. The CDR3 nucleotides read TGTGCCAGCAGCCAGGGGGCGGATCAGCCCCAGCATTTT. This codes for CASSQGADQPQHF.

Here the CDR3 reads CASQHQANTGELFF. CDR3 bases: TGTGCCAGCCAGCATCAGGCGAACACCGGGGAGCTGTTTTTT. The chain recombines TRBV5-5 with TRBJ2-2; no clear D gene. This CDR3 comprises 14 residues. V lost 7 bases, J lost 0 bases, and 10 bases lay in between. The germline V gene encodes CDR1 SGHKS and CDR2 YYEKEE (reference sequence).

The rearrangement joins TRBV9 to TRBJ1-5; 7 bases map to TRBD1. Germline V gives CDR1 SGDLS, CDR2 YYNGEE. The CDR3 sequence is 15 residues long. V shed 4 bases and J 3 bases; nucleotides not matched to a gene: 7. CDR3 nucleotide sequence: TGTGCCAGCAGCCCAGGGGGAAGGGACAATCAGCCCCAGCATTTT. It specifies CASSPGGRDNQPQHF.

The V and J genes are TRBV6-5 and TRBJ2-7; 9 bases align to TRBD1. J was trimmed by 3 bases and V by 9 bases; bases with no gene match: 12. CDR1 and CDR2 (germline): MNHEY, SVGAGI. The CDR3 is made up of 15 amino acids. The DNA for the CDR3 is TGTGCCAGGACAGGGGGGCCTTGTGAGCGCTACGAGCAGTACTTC. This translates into CARTGGPCERYEQYF.